This T cell receptor beta chain was recovered during a study of beta chain features in type 1 diabetes. In this sample, this clone turned up a few times. It was one heparinised blood draw, averaging about 116 mL, that each donor gave. The CDR3 is 14 amino acids. With 11 bases clipped from V and 2 bases from J, the junction kept 10 bases outside the gene matches. Germline V gives CDR1 MDHEN, CDR2 SYDVKM. Investigators reverse transcribed all isolated RNA, so they sequenced expressed TCRB transcripts. Profiling relied on immunoSEQ multiplex PCR, and the TCRdb table lists in-frame clones only, not all of them. This table has about 620,000 clones, around 15% appearing once.

V and J are TRBV28 and TRBJ2-3; 7 bases match TRBD1. The sample taken for sequencing was naive CD4+ T cells from blood. The source is a man in his late teens or twenties in good health. The DNA of the CDR3 is TGTGCCGCGGGCAGGGGACAGTTCACAGATACGCAGTATTTT. It encodes CAAGRGQFTDTQYF.